This TCR beta chain was observed in a study of shared T cell receptors in the human thymus. Germline V gives CDR1 MDHEN, CDR2 SYDVKM. The J segment lost 0 bases and the V segment lost 8 bases, leaving 7 bases of the junction unmatched. The CDR3 is made up of 14 amino acids. TCRdb's table, derived via immunoSEQ multiplex PCR, lists solely in-frame clones and lacks some. The data hold 500,000 to 750,000 clones, with approximately 87% observed a single time. In addition, the sample was reused for a study of human thymus T cells. From that study: The thymus was resected at corrective cardiac surgery. An apparent bias in V and J gene usage was seen in thymic and blood repertoires.

The sample taken for sequencing was thymocytes. This TCR was recovered from a boy younger than two with a congenital heart defect. The chain is built from TRBV28 and TRBJ2-7, with 7 bases lining up with TRBD1. For the CDR3, the DNA is TGTGCCAGCTTCAGGGGGTCGAGCTCCTACGAGCAGTACTTC. Residues: CASFRGSSSYEQYF.